The source of this TCR beta chain is a study of blood T cell repertoires in COVID-19. About the study: Acute-phase and convalescent COVID-19 samples originated in the United States, Italy and Spain. Sources were T cells, B-cell-depleted T cells, or PBMCs; the material itself was cDNA or gDNA.

Germline values: CDR1 SGHAT, CDR2 FQDESV (reference sequence). Trimming left V 4 bases short and J 0 bases short, with 15 bases between. There are 16 residues in the CDR3. In the source study's methods: It was from reference gene primer amplification that nucleated cell counts were estimated. TCRdb's table, derived via immunoSEQ multiplex PCR, lists solely in-frame clones and lacks some. The V and J calls and clone size are taken from that table; D and trimming were inferred from the DNA. The repertoire holds 74,000 or so clones, with approximately 88% as singletons. The sequenced sample was peripheral blood. This clonotype originated in a human donor in a cohort sampled during active COVID-19. This sequence joins TRBV11-1 and TRBJ2-5; D is possibly TRBD1 (6 bases). CDR3: CASSSTGKVYQETQYF. CDR3 in DNA: TGTGCCAGCAGCTCCACAGGGAAAGTGTACCAAGAGACCCAGTACTTC.